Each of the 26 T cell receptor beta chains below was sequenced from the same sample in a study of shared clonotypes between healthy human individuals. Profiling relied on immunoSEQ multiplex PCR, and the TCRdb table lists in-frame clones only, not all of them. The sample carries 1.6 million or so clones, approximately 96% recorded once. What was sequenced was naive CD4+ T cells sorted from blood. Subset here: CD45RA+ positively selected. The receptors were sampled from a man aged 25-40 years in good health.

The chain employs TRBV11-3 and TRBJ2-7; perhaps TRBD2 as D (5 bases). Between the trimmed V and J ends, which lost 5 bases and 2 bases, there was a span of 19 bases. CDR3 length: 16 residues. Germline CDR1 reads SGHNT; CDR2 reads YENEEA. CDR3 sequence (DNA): TGTGCCAGCAGCACTTCGCAGAGGGTATTTACCTACGAGCAGTACTTC. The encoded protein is CASSTSQRVFTYEQYF. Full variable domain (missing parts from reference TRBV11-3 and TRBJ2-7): EAGVVQSPRYKIIEKKQPVAFWCNPISGHNTLYWYLQNLGQGPELLIRYENEEAVDDSQLPKDRFSAERLKGVDSTLKIQPAELGDSAVYLCASSTSQRVFTYEQYFGPGTRLTVT.

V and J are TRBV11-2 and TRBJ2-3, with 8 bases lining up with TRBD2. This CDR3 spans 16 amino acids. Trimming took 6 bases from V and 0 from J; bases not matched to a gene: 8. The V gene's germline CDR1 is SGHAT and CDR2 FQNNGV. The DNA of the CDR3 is TGTGCCAGCAGTTCCACGTCGGGAGGGAGCACAGATACGCAGTATTTT. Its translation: CASSSTSGGSTDTQYF.

CDR3: CASSKQGVSSYNEQFF. CDR3 coding DNA: TGTGCCAGCAGCAAGCAGGGGGTAAGCTCCTACAATGAGCAGTTCTTC. The chain recombines TRBV5-8 with TRBJ2-1; 7 bases agree with TRBD1. The CDR3 is made up of 16 amino acids. Germline V gene data show CDR1 as SGHTS and CDR2 as YDEGEE. Trimming at V came to 4 bases and at J to 0 bases, leaving 7 bases not matched to a gene.

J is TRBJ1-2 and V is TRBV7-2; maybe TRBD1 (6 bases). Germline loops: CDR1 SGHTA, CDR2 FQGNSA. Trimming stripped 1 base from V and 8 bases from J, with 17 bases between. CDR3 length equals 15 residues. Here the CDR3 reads CASSLDRESSGGYTF. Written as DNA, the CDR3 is TGTGCCAGCAGCTTAGACAGGGAGTCTTCGGGAGGCTACACCTTC.

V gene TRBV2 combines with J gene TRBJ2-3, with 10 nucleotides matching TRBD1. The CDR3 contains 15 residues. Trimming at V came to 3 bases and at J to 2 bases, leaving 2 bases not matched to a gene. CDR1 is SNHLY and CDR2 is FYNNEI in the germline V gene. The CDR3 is CASSDDRGPTDTQYF. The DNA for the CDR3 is TGTGCCAGCAGTGATGACAGGGGGCCCACAGATACGCAGTATTTT.

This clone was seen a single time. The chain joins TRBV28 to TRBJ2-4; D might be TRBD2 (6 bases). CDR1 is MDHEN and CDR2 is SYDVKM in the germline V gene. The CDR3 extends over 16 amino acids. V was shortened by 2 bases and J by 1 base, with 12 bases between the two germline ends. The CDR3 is CASSLAGRNAKNIQYF. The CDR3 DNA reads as TGTGCCAGCAGTTTAGCAGGGAGGAATGCCAAAAACATTCAGTACTTC.

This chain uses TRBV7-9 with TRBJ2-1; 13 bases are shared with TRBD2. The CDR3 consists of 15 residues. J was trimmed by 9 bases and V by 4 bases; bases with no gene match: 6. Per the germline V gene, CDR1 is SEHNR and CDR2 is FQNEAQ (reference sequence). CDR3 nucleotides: TGTGCCAGCAGCTCACTAGCGGGAGGGCCCGGTGAGCAGTTCTTC. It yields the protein CASSSLAGGPGEQFF.

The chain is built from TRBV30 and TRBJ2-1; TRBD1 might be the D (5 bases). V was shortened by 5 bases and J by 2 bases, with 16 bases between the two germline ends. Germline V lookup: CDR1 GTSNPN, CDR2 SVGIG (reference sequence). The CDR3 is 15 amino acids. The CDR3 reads CAWEVGDPPYNEQFF. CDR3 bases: TGTGCCTGGGAAGTAGGGGATCCACCCTACAATGAGCAGTTCTTC.

The CDR3 here is CASSRYEGGVNEQYF. DNA of the CDR3: TGTGCCAGCTCACGATACGAAGGGGGGGTGAACGAGCAGTACTTC. The chain uses TRBV18 and TRBJ2-7; D might be TRBD2 (7 bases). Germline V gives CDR1 KGHSH, CDR2 LQKENI. The CDR3 has 15 amino acids. Trimming removed 4 bases at V and 5 bases at J, with 18 bases between.

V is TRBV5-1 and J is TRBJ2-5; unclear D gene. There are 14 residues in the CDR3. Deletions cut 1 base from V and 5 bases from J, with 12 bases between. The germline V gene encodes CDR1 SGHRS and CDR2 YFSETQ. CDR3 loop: CASSLRPPMETQYF. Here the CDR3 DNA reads TGCGCCAGCAGCTTGCGTCCGCCCATGGAGACCCAGTACTTC.

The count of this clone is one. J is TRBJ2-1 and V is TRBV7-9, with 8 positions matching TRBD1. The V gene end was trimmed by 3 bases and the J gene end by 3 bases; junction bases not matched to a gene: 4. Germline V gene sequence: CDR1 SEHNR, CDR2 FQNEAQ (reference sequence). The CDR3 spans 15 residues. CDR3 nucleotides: TGTGCCAGCAGCTTCCAGGGGGCGCGCTACAATGAGCAGTTCTTC. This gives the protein CASSFQGARYNEQFF.

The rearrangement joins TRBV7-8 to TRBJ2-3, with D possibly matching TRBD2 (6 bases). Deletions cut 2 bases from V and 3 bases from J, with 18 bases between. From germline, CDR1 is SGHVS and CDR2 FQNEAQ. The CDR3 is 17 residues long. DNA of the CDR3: TGTGCCAGCAGCTTAAACCGGGGACTCCCAAAGACAGATACGCAGTATTTT. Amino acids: CASSLNRGLPKTDTQYF.

The CDR3 region is CASSYRTGQETQYF. In DNA, the CDR3 is TGTGCCAGCAGTTACAGGACGGGTCAAGAGACCCAGTACTTC. The genes are TRBV6-6 and TRBJ2-5; D remains ambiguous. CDR3 length: 14 residues. Per germline, CDR1 MNHNY and CDR2 SVGAGI (reference sequence). V gave up 2 bases and J gave up 2 bases, with 9 bases separating them.

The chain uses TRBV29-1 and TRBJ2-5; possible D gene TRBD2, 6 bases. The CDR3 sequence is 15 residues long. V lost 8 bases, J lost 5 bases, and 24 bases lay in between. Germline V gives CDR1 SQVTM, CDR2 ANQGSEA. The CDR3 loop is CSTRITERRAETQYF. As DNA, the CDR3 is TGCAGCACACGTATCACAGAGAGGAGGGCGGAGACCCAGTACTTC.

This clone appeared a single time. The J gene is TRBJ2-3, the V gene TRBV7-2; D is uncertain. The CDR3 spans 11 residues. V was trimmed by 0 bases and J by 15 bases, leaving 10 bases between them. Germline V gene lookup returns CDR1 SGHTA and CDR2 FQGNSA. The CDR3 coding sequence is TGTGCCAGCAGCTTAGCGTCGGCAGCTTATTTT. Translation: CASSLASAAYF.

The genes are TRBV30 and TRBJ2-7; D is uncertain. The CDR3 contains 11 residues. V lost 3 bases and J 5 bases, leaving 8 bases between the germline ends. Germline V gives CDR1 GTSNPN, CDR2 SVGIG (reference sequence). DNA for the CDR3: TGTGCCTGGAGAGCATACGACGAGCAGTACTTC. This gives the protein CAWRAYDEQYF. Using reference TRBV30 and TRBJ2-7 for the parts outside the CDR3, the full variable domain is SQTIHQWPATLVQPVGSPLSLECTVEGTSNPNLYWYRQAAGRGLQLLFYSVGIGQISSEVPQNLSASRPQDRQFILSSKKLLLSDSGFYLCAWRAYDEQYFGPGTRLTVT.

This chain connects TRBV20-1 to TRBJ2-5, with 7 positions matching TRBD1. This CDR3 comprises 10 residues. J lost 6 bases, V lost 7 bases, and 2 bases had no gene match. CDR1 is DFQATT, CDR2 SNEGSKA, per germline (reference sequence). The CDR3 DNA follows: TGCAGTGGGGACAGTCAGACCCAGTACTTC. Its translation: CSGDSQTQYF.

The CDR3, as DNA: TGTGCCAGCAGCCCGGGGGGGAGGGACACTGAAGCTTTCTTT. Amino acid sequence: CASSPGGRDTEAFF. This sequence joins TRBV5-4 and TRBJ1-1; D is perhaps TRBD1 (5 bases). Trimming took 4 bases from V and 3 from J, leaving 13 bases between them. Per the germline V gene, CDR1 is SGHNT and CDR2 is YYREEE (reference sequence). CDR3 length: 14 amino acids.

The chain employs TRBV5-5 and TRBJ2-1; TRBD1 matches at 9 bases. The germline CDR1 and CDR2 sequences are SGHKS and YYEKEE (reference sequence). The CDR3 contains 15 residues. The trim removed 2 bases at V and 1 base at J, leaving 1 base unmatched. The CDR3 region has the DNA TGTGCCAGCAGCTTCGACAGGGGGTCCTACAATGAGCAGTTCTTC. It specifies CASSFDRGSYNEQFF.

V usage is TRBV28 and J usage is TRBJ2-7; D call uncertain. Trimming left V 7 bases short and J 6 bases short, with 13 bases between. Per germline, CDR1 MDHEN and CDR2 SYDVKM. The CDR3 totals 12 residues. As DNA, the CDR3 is TGTGCCAGCAAGACCGGTTACAGCGAGCAGTACTTC. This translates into CASKTGYSEQYF.

CDR3 sequence (DNA): TGTGCCAGCAGCCGGCGGACTAGCGGAATACAAGAGACCCAGTACTTC. Its translation is CASSRRTSGIQETQYF. The chain carries TRBV7-9 and TRBJ2-5, with TRBD2 matching over 10 bases. Trimming at V came to 5 bases and at J to 2 bases, leaving 8 bases not matched to a gene. This CDR3 comprises 16 residues. Germline CDR1 SEHNR, CDR2 FQNEAQ (reference sequence).

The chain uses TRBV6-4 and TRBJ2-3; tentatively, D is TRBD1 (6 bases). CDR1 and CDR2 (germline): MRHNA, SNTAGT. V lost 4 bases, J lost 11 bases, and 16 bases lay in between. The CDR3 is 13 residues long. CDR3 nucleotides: TGTGCCAGCAGTGCCGAGACAGGCCTTAAGCAGTATTTT. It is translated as CASSAETGLKQYF.

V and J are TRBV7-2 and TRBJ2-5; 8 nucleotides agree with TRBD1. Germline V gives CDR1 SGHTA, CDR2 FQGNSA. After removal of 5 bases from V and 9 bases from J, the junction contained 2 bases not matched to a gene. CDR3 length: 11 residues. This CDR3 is CASSVRGPQYF. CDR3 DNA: TGTGCCAGCAGCGTCAGGGGGCCCCAGTACTTC.

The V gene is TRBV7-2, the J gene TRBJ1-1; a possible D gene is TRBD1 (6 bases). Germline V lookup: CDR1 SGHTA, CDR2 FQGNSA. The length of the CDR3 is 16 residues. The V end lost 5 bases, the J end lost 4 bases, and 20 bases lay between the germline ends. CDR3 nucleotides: TGTGCCAGCAGCGTACTTAGCTGGGGGCAGTCCACTGAAGCTTTCTTT. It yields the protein CASSVLSWGQSTEAFF.

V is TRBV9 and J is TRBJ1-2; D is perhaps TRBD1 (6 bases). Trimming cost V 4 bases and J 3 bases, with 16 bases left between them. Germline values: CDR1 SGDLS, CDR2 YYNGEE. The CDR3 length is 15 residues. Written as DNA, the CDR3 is TGTGCCAGCAGCCTAGGGGGGCGCGGGGACTATGGCTACACCTTC. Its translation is CASSLGGRGDYGYTF.

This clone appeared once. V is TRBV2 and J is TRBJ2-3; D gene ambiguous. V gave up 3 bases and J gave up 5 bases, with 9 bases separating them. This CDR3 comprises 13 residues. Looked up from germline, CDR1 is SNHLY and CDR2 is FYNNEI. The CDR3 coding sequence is TGTGCCAGCAGTGACATCCGGGTAGATACGCAGTATTTT. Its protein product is CASSDIRVDTQYF.